The clone carrying this T cell receptor (beta chain) came up a few times. In the source study's methods: Counts of nucleated cells, estimated from reference gene primer amplification, were obtained. Assay: immunoSEQ multiplex PCR; the TCRdb copy retains only in-frame clones and omits some. Clone size and the V and J calls come from that table; the DNA yielded D and trimming. The repertoire holds about 71,000 clones, with around three quarters as singletons. These data come from a study of blood T cell repertoires in COVID-19. Study as a whole: Nucleic acid was either cDNA or gDNA, and it came from T cells, B-cell-depleted T cells, or PBMCs.

The CDR3 is 13 residues long. Trimming removed 0 bases at V and 9 bases at J, with 9 bases between. Germline CDR1 LNHNV, CDR2 YYDKDF (reference sequence). The receptor comes from a woman aged 80 or over with active or convalescent COVID-19. This chain uses TRBV15 with TRBJ1-5; D call uncertain. Material: peripheral blood. CDR3 DNA sequence: TGTGCCACCAGCAGAGAGACGGACTCGCCCCAGCATTTT. Protein product: CATSRETDSPQHF. Full variable domain (remainder filled in from reference TRBV15 and TRBJ1-5): DAMVIQNPRYQVTQFGKPVTLSCSQTLNHNVMYWYQQKSSQAPKLLFHYYDKDFNNEADTPDNFQSRRPNTSFCFLDIRSPGLGDTAMYLCATSRETDSPQHFGDGTRLSIL.